Shown below are 9 T cell receptor beta chains from a single sample sequenced in a study of CD8+ T cells in alopecia areata. Extracted from the samples, RNA was reverse transcribed into cDNA to serve as the sequencing template. Assay: immunoSEQ multiplex PCR; the TCRdb copy retains only in-frame clones and omits some. In the table there are some 130,000 clones, more than 40% of which are singletons. The source was CD8+ T cells sorted from blood, collected at week 0. These receptors came from a human donor with alopecia areata.

The chain uses TRBV5-6 and TRBJ2-7; D is unclear. The V end was cut by 0 bases, the J end by 0 bases, with 4 bases between. Looked up from germline, CDR1 is SGHDT and CDR2 is YYEEEE. This CDR3 spans 13 amino acids. The CDR3 sequence is CASSLEYSYEQYF. DNA of the CDR3: TGTGCCAGCAGCTTGGAATACTCCTACGAGCAGTACTTC.

The chain recombines TRBV27 with TRBJ2-5; TRBD2 is a possible D gene (5 bases). The length of the CDR3 is 11 residues. Germline values: CDR1 MNHEY, CDR2 SMNVEV (reference sequence). V lost 5 bases and J lost 7, with 8 bases in between. Here the CDR3 DNA reads TGTGCCAGCAGTCAAGGAGGGACCCAGTACTTC. Encoded protein: CASSQGGTQYF.

The V gene is TRBV5-1, the J gene TRBJ1-2; D is unclear. Trimming shortened V by 0 bases and J by 4 bases, and 4 bases separated the two germline ends. Per the germline V gene, CDR1 is SGHRS and CDR2 is YFSETQ. This CDR3 contains 12 residues. CDR3 bases: TGCGCCAGCAGCTTGGAGGGCTATGGCTACACCTTC. Translated: CASSLEGYGYTF.

Only a few counts were recorded for this clone. The chain recombines TRBV9 with TRBJ2-7; 7 nucleotides match TRBD1. V shed 2 bases, J shed 3 bases, and the junction held 11 bases outside the gene matches. CDR1 and CDR2 from the germline V gene are SGDLS and YYNGEE. This CDR3 has 16 residues. The DNA for the CDR3 is TGTGCCAGCAGCGTTAACCGGGACAGTGAAGTCTACGAGCAGTACTTC. Translating it yields CASSVNRDSEVYEQYF. Combining the CDR3 with reference TRBV9 and TRBJ2-7 gives the whole variable domain DSGVTQTPKHLITATGQRVTLRCSPRSGDLSVYWYQQSLDQGLQFLIQYYNGEERAKGNILERFSAQQFPDLHSELNLSSLELGDSALYFCASSVNRDSEVYEQYFGPGTRLTVT.

This clone was detected only a few times. V and J are TRBV29-1 and TRBJ2-5, with TRBD1 identical over 7 bases. The length of the CDR3 is 14 residues. Germline V gene sequence: CDR1 SQVTM, CDR2 ANQGSEA. V trimming: 3 bases; J trimming: 3 bases; junction bases outside the gene matches: 7. CDR3 DNA: TGCAGCGTTGATGACGGACAGGAAAAAGAGACCCAGTACTTC. Protein product: CSVDDGQEKETQYF.

This clone was observed a few times. The rearrangement joins TRBV6-6 to TRBJ2-3; the D is unclear. This CDR3 has 14 residues. CDR1 and CDR2 (germline): MNHNY, SVGAGI (reference sequence). With 7 bases removed from V and 2 bases from J, the gap between germline ends came to 13 bases. Here the CDR3 reads CASTEAVHTDTQYF. The CDR3 DNA reads as TGTGCCAGCACCGAGGCGGTCCACACAGATACGCAGTATTTT.

As regards this clone: Other DNA sequences in this specimen translate into the identical CDR3. The chain carries TRBV30 and TRBJ2-3, with D hard to call. Germline CDR1 and CDR2: GTSNPN and SVGIG (reference sequence). Between the trimmed V and J ends, which lost 0 bases and 0 bases, there was a span of 7 bases. The CDR3 has 14 residues. The CDR3 DNA reads TGTGCCTGGAGTGTACTGGGGAGCACAGATACGCAGTATTTT. Its protein is CAWSVLGSTDTQYF.

This clone was recorded a few times. V is TRBV6-6 and J is TRBJ2-5; D is undetermined. V lost 6 bases and J lost 5, with 7 bases in between. CDR1 and CDR2 (germline): MNHNY, SVGAGI (reference sequence). This CDR3 region has 11 residues. The CDR3 reads CASSHGETQYF. The CDR3 bases are TGTGCCAGCAGCCACGGGGAGACCCAGTACTTC.

The CDR3 bases are TGCGCCAGCAGTGAGCGGGTGCGGGGGCCATACAATGAGCAGTTCTTC. It encodes CASSERVRGPYNEQFF. The V call is TRBV10-1, the J call TRBJ2-1; possible D gene TRBD2, 7 bases. The CDR3 totals 16 residues. V shed 2 bases and J shed 4 bases, with 15 bases lying between them. Germline CDR1 WNHNN, CDR2 SYGVQD (reference sequence).